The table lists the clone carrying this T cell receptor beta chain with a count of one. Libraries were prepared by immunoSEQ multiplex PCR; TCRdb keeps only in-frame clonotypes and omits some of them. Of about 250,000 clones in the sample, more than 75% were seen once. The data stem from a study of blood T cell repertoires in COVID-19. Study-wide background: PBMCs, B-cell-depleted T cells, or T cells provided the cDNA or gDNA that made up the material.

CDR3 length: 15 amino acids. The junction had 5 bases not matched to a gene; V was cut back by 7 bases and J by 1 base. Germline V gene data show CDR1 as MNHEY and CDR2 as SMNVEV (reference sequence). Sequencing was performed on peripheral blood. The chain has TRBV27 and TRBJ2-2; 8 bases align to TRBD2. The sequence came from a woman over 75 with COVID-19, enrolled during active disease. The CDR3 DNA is TGTGCCAGCATAGGGCTAGCGGGGAACACCGGGGAGCTGTTTTTT. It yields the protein CASIGLAGNTGELFF.